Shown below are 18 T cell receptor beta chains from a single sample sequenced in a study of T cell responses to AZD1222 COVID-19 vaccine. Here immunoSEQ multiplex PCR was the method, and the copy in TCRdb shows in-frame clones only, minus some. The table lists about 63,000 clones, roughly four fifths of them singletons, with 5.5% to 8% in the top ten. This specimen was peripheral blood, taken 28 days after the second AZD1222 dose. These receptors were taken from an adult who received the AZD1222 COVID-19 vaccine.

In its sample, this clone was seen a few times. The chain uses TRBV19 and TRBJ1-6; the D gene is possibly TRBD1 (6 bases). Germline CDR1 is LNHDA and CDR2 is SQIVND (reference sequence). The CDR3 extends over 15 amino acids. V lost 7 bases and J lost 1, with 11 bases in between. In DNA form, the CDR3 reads TGTGCCAGTAAACAGGGTCAATCCTATAATTCACCCCTCCACTTT. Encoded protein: CASKQGQSYNSPLHF.

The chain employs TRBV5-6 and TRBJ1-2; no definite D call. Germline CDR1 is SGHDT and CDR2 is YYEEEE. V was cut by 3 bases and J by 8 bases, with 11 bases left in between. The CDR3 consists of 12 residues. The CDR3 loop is CASSSGAGGYTF. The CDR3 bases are TGTGCCAGCAGCTCCGGAGCCGGGGGCTACACCTTC.

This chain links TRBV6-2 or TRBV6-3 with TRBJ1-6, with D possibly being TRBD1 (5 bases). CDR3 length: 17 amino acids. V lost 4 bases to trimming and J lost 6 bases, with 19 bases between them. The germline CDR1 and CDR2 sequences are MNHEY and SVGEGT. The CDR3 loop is CASSWGSRGRTNSPLHF. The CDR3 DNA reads TGTGCCAGCAGTTGGGGGAGTCGAGGCAGAACTAATTCACCCCTCCACTTT.

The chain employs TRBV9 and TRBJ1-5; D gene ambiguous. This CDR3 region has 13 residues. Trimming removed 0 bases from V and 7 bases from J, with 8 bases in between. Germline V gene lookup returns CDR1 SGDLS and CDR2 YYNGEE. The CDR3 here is CASSVGVDQPQHF. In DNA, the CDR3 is TGTGCCAGCAGCGTAGGGGTGGACCAGCCCCAGCATTTT.

The chain's CDR3 is CATSREGFSGNTIYF. The DNA of the CDR3 is TGTGCCACCAGCAGAGAGGGCTTTTCTGGAAACACCATATATTTT. The chain has TRBV15 and TRBJ1-3; D unclear. This CDR3 is 15 amino acids long. Deletions cut 0 bases from V and 1 base from J, with 7 bases between. Germline CDR1 LNHNV, CDR2 YYDKDF (reference sequence).

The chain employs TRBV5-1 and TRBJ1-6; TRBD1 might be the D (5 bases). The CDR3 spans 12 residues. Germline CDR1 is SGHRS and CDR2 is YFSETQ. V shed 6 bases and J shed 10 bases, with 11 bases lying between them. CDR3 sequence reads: CASKVGGSPLHF. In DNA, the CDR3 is TGCGCCAGCAAAGTGGGGGGATCACCCCTCCACTTT. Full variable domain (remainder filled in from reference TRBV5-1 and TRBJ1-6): KAGVTQTPRYLIKTRGQQVTLSCSPISGHRSVSWYQQTPGQGLQFLFEYFSETQRNKGNFPGRFSGRQFSNSRSEMNVSTLELGDSALYLCASKVGGSPLHFGNGTRLTVT.

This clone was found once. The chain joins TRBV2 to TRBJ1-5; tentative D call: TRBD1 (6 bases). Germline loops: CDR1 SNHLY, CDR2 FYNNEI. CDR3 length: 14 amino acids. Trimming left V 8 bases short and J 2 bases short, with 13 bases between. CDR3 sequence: CASSGTTGNQPQHF. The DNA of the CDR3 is TGTGCCAGCTCGGGGACAACCGGCAATCAGCCCCAGCATTTT.

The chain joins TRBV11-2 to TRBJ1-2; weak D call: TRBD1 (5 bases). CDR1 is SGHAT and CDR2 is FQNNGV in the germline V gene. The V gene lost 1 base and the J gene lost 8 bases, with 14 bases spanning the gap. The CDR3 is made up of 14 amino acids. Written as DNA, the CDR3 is TGTGCCAGCAGCTTAGGCCTCAGGGAAGGCGGCTACACCTTC. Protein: CASSLGLREGGYTF.

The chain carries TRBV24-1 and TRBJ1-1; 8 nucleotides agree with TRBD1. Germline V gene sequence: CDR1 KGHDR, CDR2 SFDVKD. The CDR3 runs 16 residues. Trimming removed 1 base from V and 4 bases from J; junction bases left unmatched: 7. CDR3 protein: CATSDLGQGVGTEAFF. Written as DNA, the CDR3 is TGTGCCACCAGTGATTTAGGACAGGGAGTAGGCACTGAAGCTTTCTTT.

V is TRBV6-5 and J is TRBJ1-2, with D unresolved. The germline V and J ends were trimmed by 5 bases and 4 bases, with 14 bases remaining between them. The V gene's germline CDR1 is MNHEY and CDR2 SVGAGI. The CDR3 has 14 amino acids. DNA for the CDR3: TGTGCCAGCAGTCCGGATGGCATTGGCTATGGCTACACCTTC. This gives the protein CASSPDGIGYGYTF.

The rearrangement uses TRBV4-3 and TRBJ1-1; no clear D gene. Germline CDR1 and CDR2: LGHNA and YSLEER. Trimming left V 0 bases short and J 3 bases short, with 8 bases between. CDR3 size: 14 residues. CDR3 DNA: TGCGCCAGCAGCCAAGATGGGCCATACACTGAAGCTTTCTTT. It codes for CASSQDGPYTEAFF.

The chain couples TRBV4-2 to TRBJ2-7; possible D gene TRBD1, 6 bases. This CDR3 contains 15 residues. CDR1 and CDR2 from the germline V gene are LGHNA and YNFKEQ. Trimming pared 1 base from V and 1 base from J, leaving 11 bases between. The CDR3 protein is CASSQGTDNSYEQYF. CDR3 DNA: TGTGCCAGCAGCCAAGGGACAGATAATTCCTACGAGCAGTACTTC.

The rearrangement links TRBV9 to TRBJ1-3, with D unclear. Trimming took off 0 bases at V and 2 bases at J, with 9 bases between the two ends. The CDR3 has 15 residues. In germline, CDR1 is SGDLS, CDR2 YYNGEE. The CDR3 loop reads CASSVDADPGNTIYF. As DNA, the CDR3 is TGTGCCAGCAGCGTAGATGCAGACCCTGGAAACACCATATATTTT.

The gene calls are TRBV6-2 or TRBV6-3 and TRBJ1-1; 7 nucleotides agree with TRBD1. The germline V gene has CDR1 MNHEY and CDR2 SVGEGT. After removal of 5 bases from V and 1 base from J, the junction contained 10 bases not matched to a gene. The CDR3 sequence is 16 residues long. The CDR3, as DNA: TGTGCCAGCAGTACTGGACAGGTAGCTTCGAACACTGAAGCTTTCTTT. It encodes CASSTGQVASNTEAFF.

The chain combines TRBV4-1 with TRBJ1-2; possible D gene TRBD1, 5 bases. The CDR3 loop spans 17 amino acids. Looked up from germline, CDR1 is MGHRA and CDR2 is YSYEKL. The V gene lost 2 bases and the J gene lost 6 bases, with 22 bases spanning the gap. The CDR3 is CASSQQTGASPPHGYTF. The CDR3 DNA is TGCGCCAGCAGCCAACAAACCGGGGCCAGCCCTCCTCATGGCTACACCTTC.

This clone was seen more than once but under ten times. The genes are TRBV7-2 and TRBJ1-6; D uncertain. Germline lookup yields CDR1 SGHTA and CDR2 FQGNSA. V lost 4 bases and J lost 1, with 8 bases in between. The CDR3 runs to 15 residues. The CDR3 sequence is CASSSEQSYNSPLHF. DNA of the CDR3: TGTGCCAGCAGCTCCGAGCAATCCTATAATTCACCCCTCCACTTT.

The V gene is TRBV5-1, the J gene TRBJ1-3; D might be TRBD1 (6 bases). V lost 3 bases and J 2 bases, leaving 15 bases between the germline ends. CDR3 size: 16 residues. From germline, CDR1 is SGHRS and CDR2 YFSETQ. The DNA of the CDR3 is TGCGCCAGCAGCTCGGAAGCAGGGGTCCCTGGAAACACCATATATTTT. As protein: CASSSEAGVPGNTIYF.

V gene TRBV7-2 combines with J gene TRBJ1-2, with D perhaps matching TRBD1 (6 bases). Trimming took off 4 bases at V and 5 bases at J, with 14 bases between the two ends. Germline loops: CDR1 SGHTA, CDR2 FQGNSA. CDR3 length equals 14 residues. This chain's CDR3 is CASSSTGTPYGYTF. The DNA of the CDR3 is TGTGCCAGCAGCTCCACCGGGACACCTTATGGCTACACCTTC.